Listed below are T cell receptor beta chains from one sample, sequenced in a study of human T cells and chemical hapten exposure. TCRdb passed the RACE reads through MiXCR, listing each CDR3 protein once. The data show some 400,000 distinct CDR3 sequences, roughly 5% seen once. The material was whole blood, obtained in connection with sensitization to the hapten diphenylcyclopropenone (DPC). The receptors come from a woman aged 50 to 65 with alopecia areata. Some clones in this sample may be carry-over from other donors' samples. CDR3s include the opening cysteine and the closing phenylalanine or tryptophan. The D gene is left open where the match is weak. Clone sizes are given selectively: once, few, many, or a class where the clone is expanded.

cdr3_aa cdr3_nt j_call clone_size d_call v_call
CASSESGSNQPQHF TGTGCCAGCAGTGAATCAGGGAGTAATCAGCCCCAGCATTTT TRBJ1-5 many NA TRBV25-1
CASSSLYGLAGDNEQFF TGTGCCAGCAGTTCACTCTACGGACTAGCGGGAGACAATGAGCAGTTCTTC TRBJ2-1 few TRBD2 TRBV6-2/TRBV6-3
CATSSRDRENTGELFF TGTGCCACCAGCAGCCGGGACAGAGAAAACACCGGGGAGCTGTTTTTT TRBJ2-2 many TRBD1 TRBV15
CASGTQTGGNTGELFF TGTGCTAGTGGTACCCAGACAGGGGGAAACACCGGGGAGCTGTTTTTT TRBJ2-2 many TRBD1 TRBV12-5
CASSVNRGDGYTF TGTGCCAGCAGCGTAAACAGGGGAGATGGCTACACCTTC TRBJ1-2 few TRBD1 TRBV9
CASSQEGQGGNQPQHF TGCGCCAGCAGCCAAGAGGGCCAAGGGGGCAATCAGCCCCAGCATTTT TRBJ1-5 few NA TRBV4-1
CASSAAGGGISEQFF TGTGCCAGCAGTGCGGCGGGAGGAGGGATCAGTGAGCAGTTCTTC TRBJ2-1 many TRBD2 TRBV2
CASSSSGSITGELFF TGTGCCAGCAGTTCTAGCGGGAGCATTACCGGGGAGCTGTTTTTT TRBJ2-2 NA TRBD2 TRBV12-3/TRBV12-4
CASSWGPANTEAFF TGTGCCAGCAGTTGGGGCCCTGCTAACACTGAAGCTTTCTTT TRBJ1-1 many NA TRBV27
CASSESMPVEQFF TGCGCCAGCAGTGAGTCGATGCCGGTTGAGCAGTTCTTC TRBJ2-1 few NA TRBV10-1
CATSAAGVSYNEQFF TGTGCCACCAGTGCGGCGGGAGTTTCCTACAATGAGCAGTTCTTC TRBJ2-1 many TRBD2 TRBV24-1
CAISEGGVDEQYF TGTGCCATCAGTGAGGGGGGCGTGGACGAGCAGTACTTC TRBJ2-7 NA NA TRBV10-3